This T cell receptor (beta chain) emerged from a study of blood T cell repertoires in COVID-19. On the study more broadly: There were acute and convalescent COVID-19 samples, and they came from the United States, Italy and Spain.

Original methodology: Estimates of nucleated cell counts were drawn from the amplification of reference gene primers. Generated by immunoSEQ multiplex PCR, the TCRdb table keeps only in-frame clones and is missing some. The V and J calls and the clone size are those of that table, but D and trimming were determined from the DNA. The data hold some 130,000 clones, with 65% to 85% observed a single time. This CDR3 comprises 13 residues. The V end lost 3 bases, the J end lost 8 bases, and 8 bases lay between the germline ends. The germline gives CDR1 MNHEY, CDR2 SMNVEV (reference sequence). Material: peripheral blood. The receptor was isolated from a woman of 80 years or more with acute or convalescent COVID-19. The chain is built from TRBV27 and TRBJ1-6, with D perhaps TRBD1 (5 bases). This chain's CDR3 is CASSFGRDSPLHF. For the CDR3, the DNA is TGTGCCAGCAGTTTCGGCAGGGATTCACCCCTCCACTTT.